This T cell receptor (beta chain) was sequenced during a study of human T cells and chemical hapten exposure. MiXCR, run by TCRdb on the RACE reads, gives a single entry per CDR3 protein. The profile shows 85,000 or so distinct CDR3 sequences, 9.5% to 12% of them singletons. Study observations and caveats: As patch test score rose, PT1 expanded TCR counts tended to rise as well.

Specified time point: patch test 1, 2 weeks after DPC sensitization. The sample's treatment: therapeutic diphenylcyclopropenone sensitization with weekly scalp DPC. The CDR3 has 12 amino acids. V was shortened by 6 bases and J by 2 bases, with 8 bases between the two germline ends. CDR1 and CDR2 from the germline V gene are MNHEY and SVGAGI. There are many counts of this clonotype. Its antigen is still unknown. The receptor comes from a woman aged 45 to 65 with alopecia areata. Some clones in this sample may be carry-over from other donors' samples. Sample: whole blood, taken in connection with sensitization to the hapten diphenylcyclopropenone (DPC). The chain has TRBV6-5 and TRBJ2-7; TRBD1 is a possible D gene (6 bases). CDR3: CASRQGPYEQYF. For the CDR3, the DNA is TGTGCCAGCAGACAGGGACCCTACGAGCAGTACTTC.